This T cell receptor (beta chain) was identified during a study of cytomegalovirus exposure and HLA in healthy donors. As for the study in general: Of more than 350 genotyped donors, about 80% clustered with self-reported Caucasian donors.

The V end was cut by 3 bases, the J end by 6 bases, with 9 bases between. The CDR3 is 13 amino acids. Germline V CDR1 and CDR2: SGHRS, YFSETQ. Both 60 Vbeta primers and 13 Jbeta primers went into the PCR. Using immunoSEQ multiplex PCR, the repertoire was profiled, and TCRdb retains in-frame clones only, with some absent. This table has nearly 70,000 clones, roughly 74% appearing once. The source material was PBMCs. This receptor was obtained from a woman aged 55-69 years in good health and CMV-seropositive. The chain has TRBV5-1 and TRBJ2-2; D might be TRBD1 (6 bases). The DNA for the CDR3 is TGCGCCAGCAGCTGGGGACAACCCGGGGAGCTGTTTTTT. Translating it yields CASSWGQPGELFF.